This is a list of T cell receptor beta chains from one sample in a study of T cells in Graves' hyperthyroidism and ophthalmopathy. TCRdb reprocessed the multiplex PCR reads with MiXCR, giving one entry per CDR3 protein. The data hold under 300,000 distinct CDR3 sequences, with 12% to 15% observed a single time. The sequenced sample consisted of blood. These TCRs come from a woman aged 40-49 years with Graves' hyperthyroidism. Each CDR3 is given with its conserved first and last residue. The D gene is left open where the match is weak. Clone size is given for some rows only: seen once, a few or many times, or a class if the clone is expanded.

d_gene: .; j_gene: TRBJ1-1; abundance: many; v_gene: TRBV20-1; CDR3nt: TGCAGTGCCGCGGGGAGCTCTAACACTGAAGCTTTCTTT; CDR3aa: CSAAGSSNTEAFF
d_gene: .; j_gene: TRBJ1-2; abundance: .; v_gene: TRBV13; CDR3nt: TGTGCCAGCAGCTTAGTCCGACAGGGCTACACCTTC; CDR3aa: CASSLVRQGYTF
d_gene: TRBD2; j_gene: TRBJ2-1; abundance: many; v_gene: TRBV12-5; CDR3nt: TGTGCTAGTGGTCCCCGACTAGCGGGAGGGCCGTATTCCTACAATGAGCAGTTCTTC; CDR3aa: CASGPRLAGGPYSYNEQFF
d_gene: TRBD1; j_gene: TRBJ1-4; abundance: few; v_gene: TRBV4-1; CDR3nt: TGCGCCAGCAGCCACGCGGGACAGGGGGCGCGGGAAAAACTGTTTTTT; CDR3aa: CASSHAGQGAREKLFF
d_gene: .; j_gene: TRBJ2-6; abundance: many; v_gene: TRBV2; CDR3nt: TGTGCCAGCAGTGCACAGGGCGCGCACTCTGGGGCCAACGTCCTGACTTTC; CDR3aa: CASSAQGAHSGANVLTF
d_gene: TRBD2; j_gene: TRBJ2-7; abundance: .; v_gene: TRBV13; CDR3nt: TGTGCCAGCAGCCCGACTAGCGGGAGAAGTTCCTACGAGCAGTACTTC; CDR3aa: CASSPTSGRSSYEQYF
d_gene: .; j_gene: TRBJ2-3; abundance: many; v_gene: TRBV11-2; CDR3nt: TGTGCCAGCAGCTTAGGGTTAAGCACAGATACGCAGTATTTT; CDR3aa: CASSLGLSTDTQYF
d_gene: TRBD1; j_gene: TRBJ2-3; abundance: many; v_gene: TRBV5-8; CDR3nt: TGTGCCAGCAGCTTGAACAGGGGAGGCACAGATACGCAGTATTTT; CDR3aa: CASSLNRGGTDTQYF
d_gene: .; j_gene: TRBJ1-2; abundance: .; v_gene: TRBV6-1; CDR3nt: TGTACCAGCAGTGGAACAGGTTCCTATGGCTACACCTTC; CDR3aa: CTSSGTGSYGYTF
d_gene: .; j_gene: TRBJ1-5; abundance: many; v_gene: TRBV12-3/TRBV12-4; CDR3nt: TGTGCCAGCACCTATAGCAATCAGCCCCAGCATTTT; CDR3aa: CASTYSNQPQHF
d_gene: .; j_gene: TRBJ2-3; abundance: many; v_gene: TRBV7-8; CDR3nt: TGTGCCAGCAGCTCAGCGGGCCCCACAGATACGCAGTATTTT; CDR3aa: CASSSAGPTDTQYF
d_gene: .; j_gene: TRBJ1-1; abundance: many; v_gene: TRBV5-1; CDR3nt: TGCGCCAGCAGATCAGGGAACACTGAAGCTTTCTTT; CDR3aa: CASRSGNTEAFF
d_gene: TRBD2; j_gene: TRBJ2-1; abundance: many; v_gene: TRBV2; CDR3nt: TGTGCCAGCAGTGGTGGAGCGGGAGGGCTTAGAGAGCAGTTCTTC; CDR3aa: CASSGGAGGLREQFF
d_gene: TRBD1; j_gene: TRBJ1-5; abundance: .; v_gene: TRBV10-3; CDR3nt: TGTGCCATCAGTGATGACAGGGGCAATCAGCCCCAGCATTTT; CDR3aa: CAISDDRGNQPQHF
d_gene: .; j_gene: TRBJ2-3; abundance: many; v_gene: TRBV7-2; CDR3nt: TGTGCCAGCAGCTTTCAGTGGGGCACAGATACGCAGTATTTT; CDR3aa: CASSFQWGTDTQYF
d_gene: .; j_gene: TRBJ1-5; abundance: .; v_gene: TRBV7-8; CDR3nt: TGTGCCAGCAGCCCGACCCCCCGGGGGCGGGGGGGGAATCAGCCCCAGCATTTT; CDR3aa: CASSPTPRGRGGNQPQHF
d_gene: .; j_gene: TRBJ1-6; abundance: many; v_gene: TRBV7-6; CDR3nt: TGTGCCAGCAGCTTCCAGGGAATGGATTCACCCCTCCACTTT; CDR3aa: CASSFQGMDSPLHF
d_gene: TRBD1; j_gene: TRBJ1-2; abundance: many; v_gene: TRBV5-1; CDR3nt: TGCGCCAGCAGCTCGCGACAGGGAGCTAACTATGGCTACACCTTC; CDR3aa: CASSSRQGANYGYTF
d_gene: TRBD2; j_gene: TRBJ2-1; abundance: many; v_gene: TRBV28; CDR3nt: TGTGCCAGCAGTCCCCGGGGTAGCGGGAGTGATGAGCAGTTCTTC; CDR3aa: CASSPRGSGSDEQFF
d_gene: TRBD2; j_gene: TRBJ2-3; abundance: .; v_gene: TRBV6-2/TRBV6-3; CDR3nt: TGTGCCAGCAGTTCGGTAGCGGGAGGGCCAGGAGATACGCAGTATTTT; CDR3aa: CASSSVAGGPGDTQYF
d_gene: TRBD1; j_gene: TRBJ2-4; abundance: .; v_gene: TRBV28; CDR3nt: TGTGCCAGCAGTTCATCGGGACAGGGGGCTAACATTCAGTACTTC; CDR3aa: CASSSSGQGANIQYF
d_gene: .; j_gene: TRBJ2-1; abundance: many; v_gene: TRBV6-5; CDR3nt: TGTGCCAGCAGTTACTCTCGGGGCAGGCACAATGAGCAGTTCTTC; CDR3aa: CASSYSRGRHNEQFF
d_gene: TRBD1; j_gene: TRBJ2-7; abundance: .; v_gene: TRBV19; CDR3nt: TGTGCCAGTAGTGCCCCCGGGACAGGGGCCTACGAGCAGTACTTC; CDR3aa: CASSAPGTGAYEQYF
d_gene: TRBD2; j_gene: TRBJ2-1; abundance: .; v_gene: TRBV20-1; CDR3nt: TGCAGTGCCCCCGGGGCAGCGGGAGACAGCTACAATGAGCAGTTCTTC; CDR3aa: CSAPGAAGDSYNEQFF
d_gene: TRBD1; j_gene: TRBJ1-4; abundance: many; v_gene: TRBV12-5; CDR3nt: TGTGCTAGTGGTTTGGCCTCGGGACAGGGGATGGGAAAACTGTTTTTT; CDR3aa: CASGLASGQGMGKLFF
d_gene: .; j_gene: TRBJ1-3; abundance: few; v_gene: TRBV6-1; CDR3nt: TGTGCCAGCAGCCCCAGTCTCTCTGGAAACACCATATATTTT; CDR3aa: CASSPSLSGNTIYF
d_gene: .; j_gene: TRBJ1-1; abundance: many; v_gene: TRBV7-6; CDR3nt: TGTGCCAGCAGCTTAAATCGGGCCTTGAACACTGAAGCTTTCTTT; CDR3aa: CASSLNRALNTEAFF
d_gene: TRBD1; j_gene: TRBJ1-5; abundance: .; v_gene: TRBV6-1; CDR3nt: TGTGCCAGCAGCCACGGGACAGGGGGTTCTCAGCCCCAGCATTTT; CDR3aa: CASSHGTGGSQPQHF
d_gene: TRBD1; j_gene: TRBJ2-3; abundance: many; v_gene: TRBV3-1; CDR3nt: TGTGCCAGCAGCCAAGATGGGACAGGAAAGGCGTATTTT; CDR3aa: CASSQDGTGKAYF
d_gene: TRBD1; j_gene: TRBJ1-5; abundance: .; v_gene: TRBV20-1; CDR3nt: TGCAGTGCTAGAGAGGGGACAGGGATCAAGCCCCAGCATTTT; CDR3aa: CSAREGTGIKPQHF
d_gene: .; j_gene: TRBJ1-2; abundance: few; v_gene: TRBV4-1; CDR3nt: TGCGCCAGCAGCCAAGATAGAGACACCGGCTACACCTTC; CDR3aa: CASSQDRDTGYTF
d_gene: .; j_gene: TRBJ2-3; abundance: many; v_gene: TRBV2; CDR3nt: TGTGCCAGCAGTGTAGAGCCGACTAGCACAGATACGCAGTATTTT; CDR3aa: CASSVEPTSTDTQYF
d_gene: TRBD1; j_gene: TRBJ1-2; abundance: many; v_gene: TRBV2; CDR3nt: TGTGCCAGCACAGGACAGGTTATTTATGGCTACACCTTC; CDR3aa: CASTGQVIYGYTF
d_gene: .; j_gene: TRBJ1-1; abundance: many; v_gene: TRBV20-1; CDR3nt: TGCAGTGCCGTCTCCCAGAACACTGAAGCTTTCTTT; CDR3aa: CSAVSQNTEAFF
d_gene: .; j_gene: TRBJ2-7; abundance: many; v_gene: TRBV6-1; CDR3nt: TGTGCCAGCAGTACCATTACAGGGTACGCCTACGAGCAGTACTTC; CDR3aa: CASSTITGYAYEQYF
d_gene: .; j_gene: TRBJ1-1; abundance: many; v_gene: TRBV3-1; CDR3nt: TGTGCCAGCAGCCGAGTACAGGGCGCTGAAGCTTTCTTT; CDR3aa: CASSRVQGAEAFF
d_gene: .; j_gene: TRBJ2-2; abundance: few; v_gene: TRBV6-2/TRBV6-3; CDR3nt: TGTGCCAGCAGTTCCCAGGAGATGAGTGCCGGGGAGCTGTTTTTT; CDR3aa: CASSSQEMSAGELFF